This is a list of T cell receptor beta chains from one sample in a study of PD-1 blockade in classical Hodgkin lymphoma. Profiled with immunoSEQ multiplex PCR; TCRdb holds only in-frame clones, not every one. The data hold 75,000 to 95,000 clones, with 75% to 85% observed a single time. The input for sequencing was peripheral blood mononuclear cells (PBMCs), taken before the fourth cycle of nivolumab. The source is a human donor with classical Hodgkin lymphoma. The CDR3 runs from the conserved cysteine through the conserved F or W. The order of the fields is CDR3 length, J gene, clone size, D gene, V gene, CDR3 DNA, CDR3 protein. D genes are given only for firm matches. A row's size may be missing; if present it is once, few, many or a size class.

14	TRBJ1-1	-	-	TRBV7-9	TGTGCCAGCAGCTTAATGGGGGGTGGAACTGAAGCTTTCTTT	CASSLMGGGTEAFF
13	TRBJ2-7	few	-	TRBV2	TGTGCCAGCAGTGAGTCACAGGGCTCGGAGCAGTACTTC	CASSESQGSEQYF
15	TRBJ1-6	-	TRBD1	TRBV4-3	TGCGCCAGCAGCCAAGGGACAGGGGTTAATTCACCCCTCCACTTT	CASSQGTGVNSPLHF
15	TRBJ2-1	-	TRBD2	TRBV29-1	TGCAGCGTCCCCGGGGGGGGAGGGCCATACAATGAGCAGTTCTTC	CSVPGGGGPYNEQFF
17	TRBJ1-3	-	-	TRBV5-4	TGTGCCAGCAGCTCCGGGCCCTTGAGACGTACTGGAAACACCATATATTTT	CASSSGPLRRTGNTIYF
14	TRBJ1-5	-	TRBD1	TRBV5-1	TGCGCCAGCAGCCCGACAGGGGGCAATCAGCCCCAGCATTTT	CASSPTGGNQPQHF
15	TRBJ2-5	-	-	TRBV5-1	TGCGCCAGCAGCTTGGTGAGCGGATCACAAGAGACCCAGTACTTC	CASSLVSGSQETQYF
15	TRBJ2-1	-	TRBD2	TRBV2	TGTGCCAGCAGTGAAACTCTAGCGGGGGGCGGTGAGCAGTTCTTC	CASSETLAGGGEQFF
15	TRBJ1-1	-	-	TRBV5-8	TGTGCCAGCAGCTTCGAGGTGGTGAGGGGCACTGAAGCTTTCTTT	CASSFEVVRGTEAFF
15	TRBJ2-1	-	TRBD1	TRBV10-1	TGCGCCAGCAGCTGGGGACAGCGCATTTACAATGAGCAGTTCTTC	CASSWGQRIYNEQFF
15	TRBJ2-3	-	-	TRBV28	TGTGCCAGCAGCCCACTAGGCCCCCGCACAGATACGCAGTATTTT	CASSPLGPRTDTQYF
13	TRBJ1-1	few	TRBD1	TRBV6-4	TGTGCCAGCAGTTTAGCAGGGGGCACTGAAGCTTTCTTT	CASSLAGGTEAFF
13	TRBJ1-2	-	TRBD1	TRBV10-1	TGCGCCAGCAGCCAAGGGACAGCGGATGGCTACACCTTC	CASSQGTADGYTF
14	TRBJ1-2	-	-	TRBV5-4	TGTGCCAGCAGCTCGGACAGAGCTAACTATGGCTACACCTTC	CASSSDRANYGYTF
16	TRBJ2-1	-	-	TRBV19	TGTGCCAGTAGTTCATCGACCCTAGGGTCCTACAATGAGCAGTTCTTC	CASSSSTLGSYNEQFF
14	TRBJ2-1	-	TRBD2	TRBV6-5	TGTGCCAGCAATCAAGCGGGAGACTTCAATGAGCAGTTCTTC	CASNQAGDFNEQFF
17	TRBJ1-2	-	-	TRBV5-1	TGCGCCAGCAGCACCTTTGTAGGTGGGGAAAAACTCCGTGGCTACACCTTC	CASSTFVGGEKLRGYTF
14	TRBJ2-7	-	-	TRBV6-1	TGTGCCAGCAGTGAATATAGGGGTTCCTACGAGCAGTACTTC	CASSEYRGSYEQYF
14	TRBJ2-5	-	TRBD1	TRBV30	TGTGCCTGGGGAGAAGGGGGCGCCGGAGAGACCCAGTACTTC	CAWGEGGAGETQYF
14	TRBJ1-4	-	-	TRBV27	TGTGCCAGCAGTTCCAGGGGCACTAATGAAAAACTGTTTTTT	CASSSRGTNEKLFF
20	TRBJ2-7	-	TRBD2	TRBV10-3	TGTGCCATCAGTGAGTCGAACGGACTAGCGGGAGCAGGTGGCTCCTACGAGCAGTACTTC	CAISESNGLAGAGGSYEQYF
16	TRBJ2-1	-	-	TRBV5-1	TGCGCCAGCAGCTTGCGGGGACTGGACCAAACTAATGAGCAGTTCTTC	CASSLRGLDQTNEQFF
16	TRBJ2-7	-	TRBD2	TRBV5-1	TGCGCCAGCAGCTTGGAGGCGGCTAGCGGGGGCTACGAGCAGTACTTC	CASSLEAASGGYEQYF
15	TRBJ2-7	-	-	TRBV5-1	TGCGCCAGCAGCTTGCGGTGGACGGCGACCTACGAGCAGTACTTC	CASSLRWTATYEQYF
13	TRBJ1-1	-	-	TRBV19	TGTGCCAGTAGTATGTTCGGATTTACTGAAGCTTTCTTT	CASSMFGFTEAFF
16	TRBJ2-1	-	-	TRBV6-7	TGTGCCAGCAAAGGTCAGAGGGAAGGGGCCTACAATGAGCAGTTCTTC	CASKGQREGAYNEQFF
15	TRBJ2-1	-	-	TRBV10-3	TGTGCCATCAGCTATGACAGGAGCTCCTACAATGAGCAGTTCTTC	CAISYDRSSYNEQFF
13	TRBJ1-5	-	-	TRBV7-9	TGTGCCAGCAGCTTAGGCCCATTTCAGCCCCAGCATTTT	CASSLGPFQPQHF
16	TRBJ2-2	-	TRBD2	TRBV7-9	TGTGCTATAGGGGAGGGGACCGGAGGTGAGACCGGGGAGCTGTTTTTT	CAIGEGTGGETGELFF
13	TRBJ1-2	-	-	TRBV27	TGTGCCAGCAGCCACGGGGGGGATGGTGGCTACACCTTC	CASSHGGDGGYTF
15	TRBJ2-7	-	-	TRBV6-5	TGTGCCAGTGGGGGAACAGGGTCGAGCTCCTACGAGCAGTACTTC	CASGGTGSSSYEQYF
13	TRBJ1-1	-	-	TRBV5-4	TGTGCCAGCAGCGGGAACCCCCTCACTGAAGCTTTCTTT	CASSGNPLTEAFF
14	TRBJ1-2	-	TRBD1	TRBV19	TGTGCCAGTAGTAGACAGGGAAGGAACTATGGCTACACCTTC	CASSRQGRNYGYTF
14	TRBJ1-2	-	TRBD1	TRBV5-6	TGTGCCAGCAGCCTAACAGGGGTCGTCTATGGCTACACCTTC	CASSLTGVVYGYTF
16	TRBJ2-3	few	-	TRBV4-1	TGCGCCAGCAGCCAAGGAGACTCCTCTCGCACAGATACGCAGTATTTT	CASSQGDSSRTDTQYF
14	TRBJ1-2	once	-	TRBV7-3	TGTGCCAGCAGCCCAGGGGTGCCTCCCTATGGCTACACCTTC	CASSPGVPPYGYTF
17	TRBJ2-5	-	TRBD2	TRBV5-4	TGTGCCAGCAGCCCAGATCTTCCAGCGGGATATCAAGAGACCCAGTACTTC	CASSPDLPAGYQETQYF
14	TRBJ2-7	few	-	TRBV19	TGTGCCAGTAGTTCTCCGGGACATTCCTACGAGCAGTACTTC	CASSSPGHSYEQYF
15	TRBJ2-7	-	-	TRBV5-6	TGTGCCAGCAGCTTGGCCGGACAGCCAGCCTACGAGCAGTACTTC	CASSLAGQPAYEQYF
14	TRBJ2-7	-	-	TRBV6-6	TGTGCCAGCAGTTTCACCGGGACGGGCGTCGAGCAGTACTTC	CASSFTGTGVEQYF
17	TRBJ2-2	few	TRBD2	TRBV5-1	TGCGCCAGCAGCTCTATGACTAGCGGGAGAAGCACCGGGGAGCTGTTTTTT	CASSSMTSGRSTGELFF
15	TRBJ2-7	-	-	TRBV9	TGTGCCAGCAGCGTAGGTCCAGGGACCGTCGGCGAGCAGTACTTC	CASSVGPGTVGEQYF
12	TRBJ2-1	-	-	TRBV2	TGTGCCAGCAGGCCCTTTAGCTATGAGCAGTTCTTC	CASRPFSYEQFF
15	TRBJ2-3	once	-	TRBV6-1	TGTGCCAGCGGCGGACCGGGAGAACCGCCAGATACGCAGTATTTT	CASGGPGEPPDTQYF
16	TRBJ2-1	few	-	TRBV14	TGTGCCAGCAGCCAAATAGGGGCGAACACCTACAATGAGCAGTTCTTC	CASSQIGANTYNEQFF
14	TRBJ2-6	-	-	TRBV6-5	TGTGCCAGCAAGGGCAGCTCTGGGGCCAACGTCCTGACTTTC	CASKGSSGANVLTF
16	TRBJ1-3	-	-	TRBV9	TGTGCCAGCAGCGGGGACCTAATGATATCTGGAAACACCATATATTTT	CASSGDLMISGNTIYF
15	TRBJ2-7	-	TRBD1	TRBV19	TGTGCCAGTACCTCCCCGGACAGGGGGCATGGCGAGCAGTACTTC	CASTSPDRGHGEQYF
15	TRBJ1-2	-	-	TRBV19	TGTGCCAGTAGTATCCGGGCAGCTAATAGTATAGGCTACACCTTC	CASSIRAANSIGYTF
15	TRBJ2-2	few	-	TRBV5-1	TGCGCCAGCAGCTTGGAAGCAGCGGACACCGGGGAGCTGTTTTTT	CASSLEAADTGELFF
12	TRBJ2-1	-	-	TRBV6-1	TGTGCCAGCAGACCAGGGACGCTCGAGCAGTTCTTC	CASRPGTLEQFF